This T cell receptor beta chain is from a study of human T cells and chemical hapten exposure. Indicated time point: patch test 1, 2 weeks after DPC sensitization. Treatment given: therapeutic diphenylcyclopropenone sensitization with weekly scalp DPC. TCRdb processed the RACE reads anew with MiXCR; each CDR3 protein has one entry. The sample has 150,000 or so distinct CDR3 sequences; about 14% are singletons. Germline V gives CDR1 KGHSH, CDR2 LQKENI. Trimming removed 3 bases at V and 9 bases at J, with 20 bases between. The length of the CDR3 is 15 residues. The receptor was isolated from a woman in her 30s with alopecia areata. Some clones in this sample may be carry-over from other donors' samples. The chain employs TRBV18 and TRBJ1-1, with D unclear. The specimen comprised whole blood, sampled in connection with sensitization to the hapten diphenylcyclopropenone (DPC). The CDR3 nucleotides are TGTGCCAGCTCACCCGCCTCTAACGTCCTGGAGAAAGCTTTCTTT. Translated, it gives CASSPASNVLEKAFF.